This T cell receptor (beta chain) was obtained from a study of Tregs in tolerant kidney transplant recipients. Study results and limitations: No direct test of biological reproducibility was done here. Activated donor B cell expansion appeared to reveal the most relevant donor-specific TCRbeta repertoire.

Some clones are missing from TCRdb's copy, which holds only in-frame ones; the method was immunoSEQ multiplex PCR. The sample lists some 68,000 clones, roughly 89% seen once, with roughly 4% in the top ten. The CDR3 covers 14 residues. The germline V and J ends were trimmed by 4 bases and 3 bases, with 13 bases remaining between them. From germline, CDR1 is SGHNT and CDR2 YYREEE (reference sequence). Concerning this clone itself: Its target is not known.

The sequencing input was CD4+ T cells from blood. This sequence originates from a human donor in good health. The genes are TRBV5-4 and TRBJ2-5; perhaps TRBD1 as D (5 bases). CDR3 DNA sequence: TGTGCCAGCAGCGCCCAGGGTGGGGAAGAGACCCAGTACTTC. Protein sequence: CASSAQGGEETQYF.